These 25 T cell receptor beta chains were all obtained from the same sample, sequenced in a study of T cell responses to AZD1222 COVID-19 vaccine (dated by TCRdb to the early 2020s). What the time point label conveys for this sample: about 28 days (+/-7) after the second vaccine dose. Receptor amplification or capture employed the immunoSEQ multiplex PCR assay. In TCRdb, the immuneACCESS table is reduced to in-frame sequences with V and J assigned. These tables do not hold every clone; where another copy was compared, an unresolved V gene accounts for under half, and the others remain unexplained. The sample data list 100,000 to 150,000 clones, and more than 70% of these were observed just once. The top ten constitute around 17% of the sample. The material sequenced was peripheral blood, taken 28 days after the second AZD1222 dose. These TCRs come from an adult who received the AZD1222 COVID-19 vaccine.

J is TRBJ2-5 and V is TRBV12-5; D is unresolved. CDR3 length equals 14 residues. Germline assignment: CDR1 LGHNT and CDR2 FRNRAP. V lost 5 bases to trimming and J lost 1 base, with 11 bases between them. In DNA form, the CDR3 reads TGTGCTAGTGGTCCAATTTGGTGCCAAGAGACCCAGTACTTC. Its translation: CASGPIWCQETQYF.

The chain couples TRBV9 to TRBJ1-1; the match to TRBD1 covers 10 bases. With 3 bases clipped from V and 4 bases from J, the junction kept 3 bases outside the gene matches. The CDR3 extends over 14 amino acids. The V gene's germline CDR1 is SGDLS and CDR2 YYNGEE. CDR3 in amino acids: CASSDGQGGTEAFF. Written as DNA, the CDR3 is TGTGCCAGCAGCGATGGACAGGGGGGCACTGAAGCTTTCTTT.

This clone was recorded only once. This sequence joins TRBV10-3 and TRBJ1-2, with D uncertain. V was cut by 7 bases and J by 0 bases, with 15 bases left in between. Germline V gene sequence: CDR1 ENHRY, CDR2 SYGVKD. This CDR3 has 15 amino acids. CDR3 in DNA: TGTGCCATCACCCCGGACCGCTATTCTAACTATGGCTACACCTTC. Translation: CAITPDRYSNYGYTF.

This chain joins TRBV7-7 and TRBJ2-5; D perhaps matches TRBD1 (6 bases). This CDR3 spans 15 amino acids. Germline V CDR1 and CDR2: SSHAT, FNYEAQ (reference sequence). Trimming removed 3 bases from V and 1 base from J, with 12 bases in between. CDR3 nucleotide sequence: TGTGCCAGCAGCTTGTCACAGGGTTCCCAAGAGACCCAGTACTTC. Protein product: CASSLSQGSQETQYF.

Note on this clone: The same CDR3 also results from other DNA sequences found in this sample. This chain joins TRBV7-9 and TRBJ2-3; D may be TRBD2 (6 bases). V dropped 0 bases and J dropped 0 bases, with 7 bases sitting between them. The germline CDR1 and CDR2 sequences are SEHNR and FQNEAQ (reference sequence). This CDR3 is 15 amino acids long. CDR3 in amino acids: CASSLAAGSTDTQYF. The CDR3 bases are TGTGCCAGCAGCTTAGCAGCGGGTAGCACAGATACGCAGTATTTT.

This clone was recorded once. This chain links TRBV6-5 with TRBJ1-5; 8 bases map to TRBD1. The CDR3 extends over 13 amino acids. V dropped 10 bases and J dropped 3; count of bases not matched to a gene: 5. Per the germline V gene, CDR1 is MNHEY and CDR2 is SVGAGI. The CDR3 loop reads CATEDRANQPQHF. The CDR3 nucleotides read TGTGCCACCGAGGACAGGGCCAATCAGCCCCAGCATTTT.

This clone was recorded a few times. The rearrangement joins TRBV27 to TRBJ1-3, with D hard to call. There are 13 residues in the CDR3. Germline-derived CDR1 and CDR2 are MNHEY and SMNVEV (reference sequence). V lost 6 bases and J 0 bases, leaving 6 bases between the germline ends. Here the CDR3 reads CASRAHSGNTIYF. The DNA of the CDR3 is TGTGCCAGCAGGGCGCACTCTGGAAACACCATATATTTT.

V is TRBV18 and J is TRBJ1-4, with TRBD1 matching 7 bases. This CDR3 has 14 amino acids. CDR1 and CDR2 (germline): KGHSH, LQKENI. The V gene end was trimmed by 1 base and the J gene end by 8 bases; junction bases not matched to a gene: 4. In nucleotides, the CDR3 is TGTGCCAGCTCACCACAAGAGACAGGGGAAAAACTGTTTTTT. Its translation is CASSPQETGEKLFF.

This clone was picked up a small number of times. The V gene is TRBV19, the J gene TRBJ2-7; possibly TRBD1 for D (6 bases). This CDR3 spans 15 amino acids. V was shortened by 3 bases and J by 0 bases, with 12 bases between the two germline ends. The V gene's germline CDR1 is LNHDA and CDR2 SQIVND (reference sequence). The CDR3 protein is CASSMSGVPSYEQYF. CDR3 sequence (DNA): TGTGCCAGTAGTATGTCAGGGGTCCCCTCCTACGAGCAGTACTTC.

The chain employs TRBV7-8 and TRBJ2-5; 7 positions agree with TRBD1. V was clipped by 5 bases and J by 3 bases; unmatched bases: 6. This CDR3 comprises 14 residues. Germline V gene lookup returns CDR1 SGHVS and CDR2 FQNEAQ. The CDR3 DNA follows: TGTGCCAGCAGCCTGGGGACAGTAGAAGAGACCCAGTACTTC. It is translated as CASSLGTVEETQYF.

The chain has TRBV18 and TRBJ2-2; 10 bases align to TRBD2. V lost 0 bases and J lost 8; bases outside the gene matches: 9. Per the germline V gene, CDR1 is KGHSH and CDR2 is LQKENI. The CDR3 is 17 amino acids. CDR3 sequence reads: CASSPPTLAGVTGELFF. CDR3 in DNA: TGTGCCAGCTCACCACCGACGCTAGCGGGAGTAACAGGGGAGCTGTTTTTT.

The rearrangement joins TRBV5-6 to TRBJ1-6; 8 bases agree with TRBD1. Germline lookup yields CDR1 SGHDT and CDR2 YYEEEE. V shed 3 bases, J shed 15 bases, and the junction held 11 bases outside the gene matches. This CDR3 has 14 amino acids. CDR3 DNA: TGTGCCAGCAGCTCGTGGGACAGGCCCCTTCTCCTCCACTTT. It translates to CASSSWDRPLLLHF.

The V call is TRBV9, the J call TRBJ2-5, with 7 positions matching TRBD1. This CDR3 is 15 amino acids long. With 0 bases clipped from V and 1 base from J, the junction kept 3 bases outside the gene matches. From germline, CDR1 is SGDLS and CDR2 YYNGEE. CDR3 coding DNA: TGTGCCAGCAGCGTAGAGGGACAGTTCCAAGAGACCCAGTACTTC. Protein product: CASSVEGQFQETQYF.

This clone was seen more than once but under ten times. The rearrangement links TRBV30 to TRBJ1-1, with TRBD1 identical over 7 bases. The V and J ends lost 7 bases and 4 bases, in that order; junction bases with no gene match: 15. Looked up from germline, CDR1 is GTSNPN and CDR2 is SVGIG (reference sequence). The CDR3 contains 15 residues. CDR3 residues: CAFRTKQGSGTEAFF. DNA of the CDR3: TGTGCCTTCCGAACGAAACAGGGGTCGGGCACTGAAGCTTTCTTT.

V usage is TRBV24-1 and J usage is TRBJ1-2; D remains ambiguous. V shed 6 bases and J shed 3 bases, with 10 bases lying between them. Germline CDR1 reads KGHDR; CDR2 reads SFDVKD. The CDR3 runs to 13 residues. The CDR3 region is CATSPPRYYGYTF. The DNA for the CDR3 is TGTGCCACCAGTCCCCCTCGGTACTATGGCTACACCTTC.

The rearrangement uses TRBV30 and TRBJ2-1; 12 bases match TRBD2. This CDR3 region has 15 residues. Trimming took 3 bases from V and 3 from J; bases not matched to a gene: 3. Germline CDR1 GTSNPN, CDR2 SVGIG (reference sequence). As DNA, the CDR3 is TGTGCCTGGAGGGGGGGACTAGCGGGCTACAATGAGCAGTTCTTC. It is translated as CAWRGGLAGYNEQFF.

The rearrangement links TRBV29-1 to TRBJ2-7, with D hard to call. V was shortened by 3 bases and J by 2 bases, with 5 bases between the two germline ends. CDR1 is SQVTM and CDR2 is ANQGSEA in the germline V gene. This CDR3 is 11 amino acids long. This CDR3 is CSVEAPYEQYF. The CDR3, as DNA: TGCAGCGTTGAGGCCCCCTACGAGCAGTACTTC.

V gene TRBV30 combines with J gene TRBJ2-1; D gene ambiguous. Germline V gene data show CDR1 as GTSNPN and CDR2 as SVGIG (reference sequence). V gave up 5 bases and J gave up 5 bases, with 7 bases separating them. The CDR3 covers 11 residues. CDR3 sequence (DNA): TGTGCCTGGTCCAATAACAATGAGCAGTTCTTC. It translates to CAWSNNNEQFF.

The chain is built from TRBV5-1 and TRBJ1-4; a weak D match, TRBD1 (5 bases). Germline CDR1 reads SGHRS; CDR2 reads YFSETQ. V was pared by 0 bases and J by 5 bases, with 8 bases between. This CDR3 contains 14 residues. DNA of the CDR3: TGCGCCAGCAGCTTGGGACAGTCAAATGAAAAACTGTTTTTT. The encoded protein is CASSLGQSNEKLFF.

The chain has TRBV2 and TRBJ1-2, with no clear D. Trimming stripped 5 bases from V and 8 bases from J, with 15 bases between. There are 13 residues in the CDR3. The germline CDR1 and CDR2 sequences are SNHLY and FYNNEI. CDR3 in DNA: TGTGCCAGCAGTCGGACCGTTGAGGCGGGCTACACCTTC. Protein sequence: CASSRTVEAGYTF.

This chain links TRBV19 with TRBJ1-1; D is possibly TRBD1 (5 bases). The CDR3 is 15 residues long. Trimming removed 5 bases at V and 4 bases at J, with 17 bases between. CDR1 is LNHDA and CDR2 is SQIVND in the germline V gene (reference sequence). DNA for the CDR3: TGTGCCAGTAGTGACGGGACGAGAGTGGGCACTGAAGCTTTCTTT. It yields the protein CASSDGTRVGTEAFF. Using reference TRBV19 and TRBJ1-1 for the parts outside the CDR3, the full variable domain is DGGITQSPKYLFRKEGQNVTLSCEQNLNHDAMYWYRQDPGQGLRLIYYSQIVNDFQKGDIAEGYSVSREKKESFPLTVTSAQKNPTAFYLCASSDGTRVGTEAFFGQGTRLTVV.

This clone has more than one count but fewer than ten. The chain combines TRBV3-1 (or the pseudogene TRBV3-2) with TRBJ1-4, with 8 positions matching TRBD1. CDR3 length: 15 amino acids. CDR1 LGHDT and CDR2 YNNKEL come from the germline V gene (reference sequence). After removal of 3 bases from V and 8 bases from J, the junction contained 8 bases not matched to a gene. This chain's CDR3 is CASSHRGHRGEKLFF. For the CDR3, the DNA is TGTGCCAGCAGCCACAGGGGGCATCGCGGAGAAAAACTGTTTTTT.

This chain links TRBV4-1 with TRBJ2-1; TRBD2 aligns across 7 bases. V was clipped by 4 bases and J by 1 base; unmatched bases: 1. The CDR3 loop spans 14 amino acids. In germline, CDR1 is MGHRA, CDR2 YSYEKL. CDR3 sequence reads: CASSRGSSYNEQFF. CDR3 sequence (DNA): TGCGCCAGCAGCCGCGGGAGTTCCTACAATGAGCAGTTCTTC.

CDR3 region: CASSFYTQGRGNTIYF. The CDR3 nucleotides are TGTGCCAGCAGCTTTTACACACAGGGGCGCGGAAACACCATATATTTT. J is TRBJ1-3 and V is TRBV5-4; 7 bases align to TRBD1. The CDR3 has 16 residues. Germline-derived CDR1 and CDR2 are SGHNT and YYREEE (reference sequence). V lost 2 bases, J lost 4 bases, and 9 bases stayed unmatched.

The chain employs TRBV28 and TRBJ1-6; D may be TRBD1 (6 bases). Germline V gene data show CDR1 as MDHEN and CDR2 as SYDVKM. The CDR3 contains 17 residues. Trimming left V 2 bases short and J 0 bases short, with 11 bases between. The CDR3: CASSLAQGFSYNSPLHF. CDR3 bases: TGTGCCAGCAGTTTAGCACAGGGTTTCTCCTATAATTCACCCCTCCACTTT.